The source of this T cell receptor beta chain is a study of control samples from healthy donors and cancer patients. Sequencing was performed with immunoSEQ multiplex PCR; in TCRdb, only in-frame clones are kept and a portion is missing. The sample has 110,000 to 150,000 clones; roughly nine tenths are singletons. CDR1 is KGHDR, CDR2 SFDVKD, per germline. This CDR3 spans 16 amino acids. V was pared by 1 base and J by 5 bases, with 1 base of the junction left unmatched. The origin of this receptor is a man aged 25 to 45 in good health. The specimen was blood. This sequence joins TRBV24-1 and TRBJ2-1, with TRBD2 identical over 13 bases. The CDR3 nucleotides read TGTGCCACCAGTGATTTTGGGACTAGCGGGAACAATGAGCAGTTCTTC. As protein: CATSDFGTSGNNEQFF.